The 29 T cell receptor beta chains reported below all come from one sample, sequenced in a study of T cell responses to AZD1222 COVID-19 vaccine. Here immunoSEQ multiplex PCR was the method, and the copy in TCRdb shows in-frame clones only, minus some. Counted here are 250,000 to 300,000 clones, about 94% occurring once; the ten biggest clones make up roughly 0.6%. Sequenced material: peripheral blood, taken 28 days after the second AZD1222 dose. Every receptor here comes from an adult who received the AZD1222 COVID-19 vaccine.

The chain recombines TRBV27 with TRBJ1-2; 10 bases line up with TRBD1. Unmatched junction bases numbered 5, after V lost 5 bases and J lost 5 bases. The CDR3 covers 14 residues. Per germline, CDR1 MNHEY and CDR2 SMNVEV (reference sequence). The CDR3 DNA reads as TGTGCCAGCAGTAGAAAGGGACAGGGGTATGGCTACACCTTC. It encodes CASSRKGQGYGYTF.

The chain is built from TRBV3-1 (or the pseudogene TRBV3-2) and TRBJ1-5, with a weak D call TRBD1 (5 bases). Between the trimmed V and J ends, which lost 5 bases and 7 bases, there was a span of 15 bases. The CDR3 is made up of 14 amino acids. Germline V gene lookup returns CDR1 LGHDT and CDR2 YNNKEL (reference sequence). The CDR3 DNA reads TGTGCCAGCAGCGCAGGGATCACTAGCCAGCCCCAGCATTTT. Encoded protein: CASSAGITSQPQHF.

This chain connects TRBV5-6 to TRBJ2-7; 8 bases map to TRBD1. V lost 3 bases, J lost 9 bases, and 5 bases stayed unmatched. CDR3 size: 12 residues. The germline V gene encodes CDR1 SGHDT and CDR2 YYEEEE. The CDR3 region is CASSSDRARQYF. CDR3 DNA: TGTGCCAGCAGCTCGGACAGGGCTCGGCAGTACTTC.

This chain joins TRBV7-9 and TRBJ1-2, with 7 bases identical to TRBD1. This CDR3 comprises 14 residues. Germline V lookup: CDR1 SEHNR, CDR2 FQNEAQ (reference sequence). With 0 bases clipped from V and 6 bases from J, the junction kept 4 bases outside the gene matches. CDR3 sequence: CASSLAGQANGYTF. The CDR3 DNA is TGTGCCAGCAGCTTAGCTGGACAGGCCAATGGCTACACCTTC.

The rearrangement uses TRBV27 and TRBJ2-3; TRBD2 agrees at 12 bases. This CDR3 region has 19 residues. Germline CDR1 is MNHEY and CDR2 is SMNVEV (reference sequence). V shed 5 bases and J 3 bases; nucleotides not matched to a gene: 15. CDR3 in DNA: TGTGCCAGCAGTCCTTACCAGAGGCTAGCGGGAGGGAGTACAGATACGCAGTATTTT. This encodes CASSPYQRLAGGSTDTQYF.

This clone was seen just once. The CDR3 loop reads CASSGRETQYF. As DNA, the CDR3 is TGTGCCAGCAGCGGCCGGGAGACCCAGTACTTC. The chain has TRBV7-8 and TRBJ2-5; D gene uncertain. Germline CDR1 and CDR2: SGHVS and FQNEAQ. V lost 5 bases and J 5 bases, leaving 6 bases between the germline ends. This CDR3 has 11 amino acids.

The genes are TRBV28 and TRBJ2-7; perhaps TRBD1 as D (6 bases). Germline CDR1 MDHEN, CDR2 SYDVKM. The CDR3 length is 14 residues. Trimming removed 6 bases at V and 4 bases at J, with 16 bases between. CDR3 nucleotide sequence: TGTGCCAGCAGCTACCCCCAGGACAGATACGAGCAGTACTTC. Its protein product is CASSYPQDRYEQYF.

In DNA, the CDR3 is TGCAGCGTGGCGGGCCCTACCTCAGGCACCTACAATGAGCAGTTCTTC. Protein: CSVAGPTSGTYNEQFF. The chain has TRBV29-1 and TRBJ2-1; possible D gene TRBD2, 5 bases. This CDR3 has 16 residues. Trimming cost V 6 bases and J 2 bases, with 20 bases left between them. The V gene's germline CDR1 is SQVTM and CDR2 ANQGSEA.

This chain connects TRBV6-5 to TRBJ1-4, with D unclear. Deletions cut 6 bases from V and 7 bases from J, with 9 bases between. This CDR3 region has 12 residues. Germline V gives CDR1 MNHEY, CDR2 SVGAGI. DNA of the CDR3: TGTGCCAGCAGGGGTGCGAGTGAAAAACTGTTTTTT. Its protein is CASRGASEKLFF.

This chain connects TRBV5-1 to TRBJ2-3; D is tentatively TRBD1 or TRBD2 (5 bases each). Germline CDR1 and CDR2: SGHRS and YFSETQ. The CDR3 has 14 amino acids. The V end was cut by 4 bases, the J end by 6 bases, with 15 bases between. The CDR3 DNA follows: TGCGCCAGCAGCCTAGGACTTTCAGGGGATACGCAGTATTTT. Translated: CASSLGLSGDTQYF. The entire variable domain, with the rest obtained from reference TRBV5-1 and TRBJ2-3, is as follows: KAGVTQTPRYLIKTRGQQVTLSCSPISGHRSVSWYQQTPGQGLQFLFEYFSETQRNKGNFPGRFSGRQFSNSRSEMNVSTLELGDSALYLCASSLGLSGDTQYFGPGTRLTVL.

This chain links TRBV28 with TRBJ2-1; D is ambiguous. Deletions cut 2 bases from V and 10 bases from J, with 6 bases between. The CDR3 contains 11 residues. Germline values: CDR1 MDHEN, CDR2 SYDVKM. CDR3 in amino acids: CASSLGPEQFF. CDR3 sequence (DNA): TGTGCCAGCAGTTTAGGGCCGGAGCAGTTCTTC. Full variable domain (remainder filled in from reference TRBV28 and TRBJ2-1): DVKVTQSSRYLVKRTGEKVFLECVQDMDHENMFWYRQDPGLGLRLIYFSYDVKMKEKGDIPEGYSVSREKKERFSLILESASTNQTSMYLCASSLGPEQFFGPGTRLTVL.

The chain is built from TRBV28 and TRBJ1-6; 8 nucleotides line up with TRBD1. Germline V gene lookup returns CDR1 MDHEN and CDR2 SYDVKM. The V segment lost 1 base and the J segment 7 bases; nucleotides outside the gene matches: 3. This CDR3 has 15 amino acids. The CDR3 coding sequence is TGTGCCAGCAGTTTATTCGGACAGGGAAATTCACCCCTCCACTTT. It codes for CASSLFGQGNSPLHF. The variable domain in full, completed from reference TRBV28 and TRBJ1-6, reads DVKVTQSSRYLVKRTGEKVFLECVQDMDHENMFWYRQDPGLGLRLIYFSYDVKMKEKGDIPEGYSVSREKKERFSLILESASTNQTSMYLCASSLFGQGNSPLHFGNGTRLTVT.

The chain links TRBV7-3 to TRBJ2-3; 10 nucleotides align to TRBD1. V shed 5 bases, J shed 5 bases, and the junction held 7 bases outside the gene matches. The germline V gene has CDR1 SGHTA and CDR2 FQGTGA. This CDR3 contains 15 residues. DNA of the CDR3: TGTGCCAGCAGCCTGGGGACAGGGGCGCAAGATACGCAGTATTTT. Its translation: CASSLGTGAQDTQYF.

The rearrangement links TRBV28 to TRBJ2-2, with D uncertain. V dropped 6 bases and J dropped 0 bases, with 2 bases sitting between them. Germline V CDR1 and CDR2: MDHEN, SYDVKM. The CDR3 length is 12 residues. The CDR3 protein is CASSSNTGELFF. CDR3 sequence (DNA): TGTGCCAGCAGCTCGAACACCGGGGAGCTGTTTTTT.

V gene TRBV6-5 combines with J gene TRBJ2-1; D not certain. Germline assignment: CDR1 MNHEY and CDR2 SVGAGI. There are 12 residues in the CDR3. DNA for the CDR3: TGTGCGACCGACCGAAATTGGGATGAGCAGTTCTTC. Translated, it gives CATDRNWDEQFF.

The rearrangement links TRBV4-1 to TRBJ2-1, with 12 bases aligning to TRBD2. CDR3 length: 17 residues. Trimming cost V 0 bases and J 6 bases; bases outside gene matches: 6. The germline CDR1 and CDR2 sequences are MGHRA and YSYEKL. The CDR3 nucleotides read TGCGCCAGCAGCCAAGAGGCTAGCGGGGGGGCTTTCAATGAGCAGTTCTTC. Residues: CASSQEASGGAFNEQFF.

Written as DNA, the CDR3 is TGTGCCAGCTCCCCAGGGACCTACGAGCAGTACTTC. Amino acids: CASSPGTYEQYF. This chain joins TRBV12-3 or TRBV12-4 and TRBJ2-7, with a tentative D call TRBD1 (5 bases). V lost 8 bases, J lost 2 bases, and 10 bases lay in between. CDR3 length: 12 residues.

The V and J genes are TRBV28 and TRBJ1-4; 9 nucleotides line up with TRBD1. The CDR3 is 14 residues long. Germline assignment: CDR1 MDHEN and CDR2 SYDVKM. Trimming cost V 6 bases and J 6 bases; bases outside gene matches: 5. The CDR3 sequence is CASSFTGGDEKLFF. Here the CDR3 DNA reads TGTGCCAGCAGCTTTACAGGGGGCGATGAAAAACTGTTTTTT.

The chain links TRBV4-1 to TRBJ1-1, with a weak D call TRBD1 (5 bases). The CDR3 extends over 14 amino acids. Germline-derived CDR1 and CDR2 are MGHRA and YSYEKL. The V end lost 1 base, the J end lost 8 bases, and 14 bases lay between the germline ends. The CDR3, as DNA: TGCGCCAGCAGCCAAGGTGAGGGACGACGGGAAGCTTTCTTT. As protein: CASSQGEGRREAFF.

Points on this clone: The sample holds other DNA sequences that translate to the same CDR3. The J gene is TRBJ1-1, the V gene TRBV19; D unclear. Between the trimmed V and J ends, which lost 1 base and 1 base, there was a span of 4 bases. The germline gives CDR1 LNHDA, CDR2 SQIVND (reference sequence). The CDR3 has 13 residues. This CDR3 is CASSIGGNTEAFF. The DNA of the CDR3 is TGTGCCAGTAGTATAGGAGGGAACACTGAAGCTTTCTTT. Looking up the rest from reference TRBV19 and TRBJ1-1 gives the full variable domain: DGGITQSPKYLFRKEGQNVTLSCEQNLNHDAMYWYRQDPGQGLRLIYYSQIVNDFQKGDIAEGYSVSREKKESFPLTVTSAQKNPTAFYLCASSIGGNTEAFFGQGTRLTVV.

V and J are TRBV2 and TRBJ1-1; D is unresolved. CDR3 size: 13 residues. Germline V lookup: CDR1 SNHLY, CDR2 FYNNEI. Between the trimmed V and J ends, which lost 5 bases and 0 bases, there was a span of 7 bases. CDR3 coding DNA: TGTGCCAGCAGTTTTCAGATGAACACTGAAGCTTTCTTT. It encodes CASSFQMNTEAFF.

The chain has TRBV28 and TRBJ2-3, with D maybe TRBD2 (6 bases). Trimming took 6 bases from V and 2 from J, leaving 15 bases between them. The CDR3 runs to 15 residues. CDR1 MDHEN and CDR2 SYDVKM come from the germline V gene. The DNA for the CDR3 is TGTGCCAGCAGCCCAGGAGGGATTGACACAGATACGCAGTATTTT. Its translation: CASSPGGIDTDTQYF.

J is TRBJ2-5 and V is TRBV5-6; D unresolved. The CDR3 is 15 amino acids. V was cut by 2 bases and J by 6 bases, with 17 bases left in between. The V gene's germline CDR1 is SGHDT and CDR2 YYEEEE. The CDR3: CASSFSEQSPKTQYF. The CDR3, as DNA: TGTGCCAGCAGCTTCTCCGAACAGAGCCCCAAGACCCAGTACTTC. The variable domain in full, with the rest retrieved from reference TRBV5-6 and TRBJ2-5, is DAGVTQSPTHLIKTRGQQVTLRCSPKSGHDTVSWYQQALGQGPQFIFQYYEEEERQRGNFPDRFSGHQFPNYSSELNVNALLLGDSALYLCASSFSEQSPKTQYFGPGTRLLVL.

J is TRBJ1-6 and V is TRBV19, with TRBD1 as a possible D gene (6 bases). The ends were cut back, 4 bases at V and 10 bases at J, with 8 bases in the middle. Germline CDR1 reads LNHDA; CDR2 reads SQIVND (reference sequence). CDR3 length: 12 amino acids. The CDR3 protein is CASSNRDSPLHF. Written as DNA, the CDR3 is TGTGCCAGTAGTAACAGGGACTCACCCCTCCACTTT.

The chain links TRBV19 to TRBJ2-1; TRBD2 agrees at 7 bases. The CDR3 contains 16 residues. CDR1 and CDR2 (germline): LNHDA, SQIVND (reference sequence). Losses at the gene ends were 1 base for V and 7 bases for J; bases not matched to a gene: 10. CDR3 protein: CASSIGGAGAENEQFF. The CDR3 DNA follows: TGTGCCAGTAGTATAGGTGGGGCGGGAGCGGAAAATGAGCAGTTCTTC.

The J gene is TRBJ2-3, the V gene TRBV9; 7 nucleotides match TRBD1. The CDR3 spans 17 residues. The V gene end was trimmed by 3 bases and the J gene end by 2 bases; junction bases not matched to a gene: 12. Germline CDR1 SGDLS, CDR2 YYNGEE. In nucleotides, the CDR3 is TGTGCCAGCAGCGGACGAGGGGGCTTTAGCGTCACAGATACGCAGTATTTT. This codes for CASSGRGGFSVTDTQYF.

A note on this clone: At the DNA level, this CDR3 is encoded by other sequences in the same sample as well. This chain links TRBV28 with TRBJ2-7; 8 bases agree with TRBD2. The CDR3 runs 12 residues. V lost 5 bases and J lost 4; bases outside the gene matches: 1. The V gene's germline CDR1 is MDHEN and CDR2 SYDVKM. The DNA for the CDR3 is TGTGCCAGCAGTACTAGCGGATACGAGCAGTACTTC. It specifies CASSTSGYEQYF.

The V gene is TRBV6-5, the J gene TRBJ1-5; D is unresolved. Germline V gene data show CDR1 as MNHEY and CDR2 as SVGAGI. There are 14 residues in the CDR3. Trimming left V 0 bases short and J 5 bases short, with 8 bases between. CDR3 DNA sequence: TGTGCCAGCAGTTACTCACGACTTGATCAGCCCCAGCATTTT. As protein: CASSYSRLDQPQHF.

In its sample, this clone was seen once. The V and J genes are TRBV28 and TRBJ2-7; 7 bases map to TRBD1. The V and J ends lost 6 bases and 7 bases, in that order; junction bases with no gene match: 15. Germline-derived CDR1 and CDR2 are MDHEN and SYDVKM. The length of the CDR3 is 15 residues. CDR3 sequence reads: CASRPPGTAPREQYF. For the CDR3, the DNA is TGTGCCAGCAGACCTCCCGGGACAGCTCCTCGGGAGCAGTACTTC.